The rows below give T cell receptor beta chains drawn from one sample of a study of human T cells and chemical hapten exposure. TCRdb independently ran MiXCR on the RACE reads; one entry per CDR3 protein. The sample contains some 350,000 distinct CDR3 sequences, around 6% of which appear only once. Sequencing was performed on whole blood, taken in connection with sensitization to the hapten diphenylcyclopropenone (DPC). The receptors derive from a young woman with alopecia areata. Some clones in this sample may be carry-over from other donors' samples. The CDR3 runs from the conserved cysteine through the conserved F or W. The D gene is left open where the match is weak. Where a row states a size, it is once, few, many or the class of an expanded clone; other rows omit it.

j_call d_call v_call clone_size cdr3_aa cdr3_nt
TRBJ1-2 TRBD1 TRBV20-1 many CSARDRTGLLGYTF TGCAGTGCTAGAGATCGGACAGGACTCCTTGGCTACACCTTC
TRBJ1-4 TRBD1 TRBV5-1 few CASSHRTGTASNEKLFF TGCGCCAGCAGCCATAGGACAGGGACGGCGTCTAATGAAAAACTGTTTTTT
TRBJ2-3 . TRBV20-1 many CSARAQDTQYF TGCAGTGCTAGAGCCCAAGATACGCAGTATTTT
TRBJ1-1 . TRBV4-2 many CASSQDLVVVSTEAFF TGTGCCAGCAGCCAAGATCTGGTAGTGGTTAGCACTGAAGCTTTCTTT
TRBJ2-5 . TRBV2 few CASSVPPRQETQYF TGTGCCAGCAGTGTACCCCCCCGCCAAGAGACCCAGTACTTC
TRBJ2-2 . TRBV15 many CATSRDRTGELFF TGTGCCACCAGCAGAGATCGAACCGGGGAGCTGTTTTTT
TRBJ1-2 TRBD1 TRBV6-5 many CASSQTGQTYGYTF TGTGCCAGCTCCCAAACGGGACAGACCTATGGCTACACCTTC
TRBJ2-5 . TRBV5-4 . CASSWDLKETQYF TGTGCCAGCAGCTGGGACCTTAAAGAGACCCAGTACTTC
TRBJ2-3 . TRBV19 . CASGMGRVGSDTQYF TGTGCCAGCGGTATGGGACGCGTCGGTTCAGATACGCAGTATTTT
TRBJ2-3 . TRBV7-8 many CASSTRTYLSSTDTQYF TGTGCCAGCAGCACGCGGACCTATCTAAGCAGCACAGATACGCAGTATTTT
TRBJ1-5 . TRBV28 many CASSPLAGTHSNQPQHF TGTGCCAGCAGTCCCCTCGCCGGGACACATAGCAATCAGCCCCAGCATTTT
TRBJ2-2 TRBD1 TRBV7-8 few CASSPDRVSTGELFF TGTGCCAGCAGCCCGGACAGGGTATCCACCGGGGAGCTGTTTTTT
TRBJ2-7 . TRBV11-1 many CASSPGHQSSYEQYF TGTGCCAGCAGCCCGGGACACCAGAGCTCCTACGAGCAGTACTTC
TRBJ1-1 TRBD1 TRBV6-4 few CASRGSGGKTEAFF TGTGCCAGCAGAGGGTCAGGGGGCAAAACTGAAGCTTTCTTT
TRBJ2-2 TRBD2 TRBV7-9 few CASSFYWTSGAAGELFF TGTGCCAGCAGCTTCTACTGGACTAGCGGGGCGGCCGGGGAGCTGTTTTTT
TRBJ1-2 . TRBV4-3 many CASSQDERRWRGGYTF TGCGCCAGCAGCCAAGATGAAAGGAGGTGGCGCGGTGGCTACACCTTC
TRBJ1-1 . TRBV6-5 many CASSSPKRTGLTEAFF TGTGCCAGCAGTTCTCCAAAGCGAACGGGCCTCACTGAAGCTTTCTTT
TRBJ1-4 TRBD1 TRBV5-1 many CASSLGQGAEKLFF TGCGCCAGCAGCTTGGGACAGGGGGCTGAAAAACTGTTTTTT
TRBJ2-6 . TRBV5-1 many CASSLVAGANVLTF TGCGCCAGCAGCTTGGTTGCTGGGGCCAACGTCCTGACTTTC
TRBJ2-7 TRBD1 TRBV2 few CASSAPGQGTYEQYF TGTGCCAGCAGTGCGCCGGGACAGGGAACGTACGAGCAGTACTTC
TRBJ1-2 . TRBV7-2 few CASAAENYGYTF TGTGCCAGCGCGGCAGAAAACTATGGCTACACCTTC
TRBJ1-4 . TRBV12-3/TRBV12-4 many CASSLGQATNEKLFF TGTGCCAGCAGTCTAGGACAAGCAACTAATGAAAAACTGTTTTTT
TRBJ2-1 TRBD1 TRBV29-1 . CSVGGTGGGAGFPFREQFF TGCAGCGTCGGAGGGACAGGGGGCGGAGCGGGCTTCCCCTTTCGTGAGCAGTTCTTC
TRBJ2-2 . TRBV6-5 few CASSYGVSDTGELFF TGTGCCAGCAGTTATGGGGTATCGGACACCGGGGAGCTGTTTTTT
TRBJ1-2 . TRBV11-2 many CASSFRSAVYGYTF TGTGCCAGCAGCTTTCGGTCGGCGGTCTATGGCTACACCTTC
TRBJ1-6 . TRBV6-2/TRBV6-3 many CASSPADLKSPLHF TGTGCCAGCAGTCCCGCGGACCTGAAATCACCCCTCCACTTT
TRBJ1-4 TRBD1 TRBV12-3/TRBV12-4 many CASSQGVVDEKLFF TGTGCCAGCAGTCAGGGGGTGGTAGATGAAAAACTGTTTTTT
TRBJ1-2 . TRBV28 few CASRIGYGYTF TGTGCCAGCAGGATTGGCTATGGCTACACCTTC
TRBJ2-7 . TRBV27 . CASSPSGTNHQQYF TGTGCCAGCAGTCCATCCGGGACAAACCACCAGCAGTACTTC
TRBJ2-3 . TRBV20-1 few CSASLAGYDRDTQYF TGCAGTGCTAGTCTAGCTGGGTATGATCGTGATACGCAGTATTTT
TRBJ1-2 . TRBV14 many CASSQDVWDSGAGYTF TGTGCCAGCAGCCAAGATGTTTGGGATAGCGGAGCTGGCTACACCTTC
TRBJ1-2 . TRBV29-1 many CSVEDQSTLARGYTF TGCAGCGTTGAAGACCAATCCACGTTGGCTAGGGGCTACACCTTC
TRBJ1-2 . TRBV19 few CASSVFLGSDSDGYTF TGTGCCAGTAGTGTGTTTCTCGGGTCGGACTCGGATGGCTACACCTTC
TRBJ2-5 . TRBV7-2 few CASSSRKLLQGTQYF TGTGCCAGCAGCTCCCGAAAGTTACTCCAGGGGACCCAGTACTTC
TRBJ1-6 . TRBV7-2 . CASSLEWGATINSPLHF TGTGCCAGCAGCTTAGAGTGGGGGGCCACTATTAATTCACCCCTCCACTTT
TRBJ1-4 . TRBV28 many CASSLDSDEKLFF TGTGCCAGCAGTTTAGATAGCGATGAAAAACTGTTTTTT
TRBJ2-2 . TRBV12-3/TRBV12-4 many CASSSTRPGWAYTGELFF TGTGCCAGCAGTTCGACTAGGCCCGGATGGGCCTACACCGGGGAGCTGTTTTTT
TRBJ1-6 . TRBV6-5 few CASSYSGAGGSPLHF TGTGCCAGCAGTTACTCCGGGGCTGGAGGCTCACCCCTCCACTTT
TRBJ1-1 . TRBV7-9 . CASSLLGRAAFF TGTGCCAGCAGCTTACTAGGGAGGGCAGCTTTCTTT
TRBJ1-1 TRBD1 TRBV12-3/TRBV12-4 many CASSSGGASTEAFF TGTGCCAGCAGTTCAGGGGGCGCCAGCACTGAAGCTTTCTTT
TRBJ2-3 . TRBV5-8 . CAISVGTSTDTQYF TGTGCCATATCGGTGGGAACTAGCACAGATACGCAGTATTTT
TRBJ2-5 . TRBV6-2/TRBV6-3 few CASSYTLGSRTEKETQYF TGTGCCAGCAGTTACACCCTAGGCTCCCGGACCGAGAAAGAGACCCAGTACTTC
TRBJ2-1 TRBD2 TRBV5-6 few CASSLALAGGVYNEQFF TGTGCCAGCAGCTTGGCTCTAGCGGGGGGCGTTTACAATGAGCAGTTCTTC
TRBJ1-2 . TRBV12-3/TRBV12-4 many CASSLVYGYTF TGTGCCAGCAGTTTGGTCTATGGCTACACCTTC
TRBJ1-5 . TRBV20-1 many CSALEEVSDQPQHF TGCAGTGCCCTCGAAGAGGTCTCGGATCAGCCCCAGCATTTT
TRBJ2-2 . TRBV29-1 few CSVQKLPDTGELFF TGCAGCGTCCAAAAGTTGCCCGACACCGGGGAGCTGTTTTTT
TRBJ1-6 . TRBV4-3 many CASSQDEKGRVFNSPLHF TGCGCCAGCAGCCAAGATGAAAAGGGCAGGGTTTTCAATTCACCCCTCCACTTT
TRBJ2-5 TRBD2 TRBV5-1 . CASSSARLAGETQYF TGCGCCAGCAGCTCCGCTAGACTAGCGGGGGAGACCCAGTACTTC
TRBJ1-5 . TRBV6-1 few CASSEGLDRNDQPQHF TGTGCCAGCAGTGAAGGATTAGACAGGAATGATCAGCCCCAGCATTTT
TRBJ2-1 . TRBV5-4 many CASSLARGSYNEQFF TGTGCCAGCAGCTTGGCCCGGGGTTCCTACAATGAGCAGTTCTTC